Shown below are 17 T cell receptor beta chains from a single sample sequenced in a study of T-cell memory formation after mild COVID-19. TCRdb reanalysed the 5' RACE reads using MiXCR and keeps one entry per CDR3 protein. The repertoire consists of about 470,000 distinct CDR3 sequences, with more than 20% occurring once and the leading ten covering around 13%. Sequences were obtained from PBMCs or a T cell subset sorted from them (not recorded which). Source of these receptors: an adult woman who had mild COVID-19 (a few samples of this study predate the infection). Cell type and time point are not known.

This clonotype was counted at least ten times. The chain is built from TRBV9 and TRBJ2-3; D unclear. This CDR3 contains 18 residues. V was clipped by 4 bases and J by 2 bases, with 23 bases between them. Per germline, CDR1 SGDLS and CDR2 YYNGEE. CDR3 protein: CASSLQQRTNYYTDTQYF. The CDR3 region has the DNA TGTGCCAGCAGCCTTCAACAGCGCACCAATTACTACACAGATACGCAGTATTTT.

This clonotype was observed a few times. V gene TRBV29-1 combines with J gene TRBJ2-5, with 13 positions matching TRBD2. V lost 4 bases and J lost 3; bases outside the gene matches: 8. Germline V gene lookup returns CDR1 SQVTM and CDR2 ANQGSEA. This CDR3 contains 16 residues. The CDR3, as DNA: TGCAGCGTTGTTAAACTAGCGGGAGGGCCTAAAGAGACCCAGTACTTC. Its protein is CSVVKLAGGPKETQYF.

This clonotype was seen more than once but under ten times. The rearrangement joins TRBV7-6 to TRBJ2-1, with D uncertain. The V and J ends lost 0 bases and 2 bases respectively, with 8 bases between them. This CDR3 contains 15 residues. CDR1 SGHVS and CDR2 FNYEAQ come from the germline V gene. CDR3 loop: CASSLALVPYNEQFF. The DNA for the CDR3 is TGTGCCAGCAGCTTAGCGTTGGTTCCCTACAATGAGCAGTTCTTC.

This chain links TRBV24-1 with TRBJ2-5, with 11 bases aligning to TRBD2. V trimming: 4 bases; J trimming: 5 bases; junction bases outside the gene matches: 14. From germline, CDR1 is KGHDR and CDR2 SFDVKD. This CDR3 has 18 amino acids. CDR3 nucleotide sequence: TGTGCCACCAGTGACAATAGCGGGGGGGCCTCATATTACGAGACCCAGTACTTC. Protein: CATSDNSGGASYYETQYF.

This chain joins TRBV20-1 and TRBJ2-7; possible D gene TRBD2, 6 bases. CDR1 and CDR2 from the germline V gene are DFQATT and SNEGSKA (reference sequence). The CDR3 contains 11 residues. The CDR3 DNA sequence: TGCACAGCAAGGAGGGGTTACGAGCAGTACTTC. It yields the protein CTARRGYEQYF.

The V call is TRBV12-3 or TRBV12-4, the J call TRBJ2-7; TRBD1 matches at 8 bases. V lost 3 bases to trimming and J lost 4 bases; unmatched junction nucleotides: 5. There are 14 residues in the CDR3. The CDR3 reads CASSLRQGTYEQYF. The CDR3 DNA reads TGTGCCAGCAGTTTGCGACAGGGGACGTACGAGCAGTACTTC.

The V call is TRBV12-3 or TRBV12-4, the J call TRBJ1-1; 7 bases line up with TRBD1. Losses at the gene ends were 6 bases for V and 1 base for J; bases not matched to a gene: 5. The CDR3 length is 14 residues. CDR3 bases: TGTGCCAGCAGCCGTCGACAGGGGAACACTGAAGCTTTCTTT. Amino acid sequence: CASSRRQGNTEAFF.

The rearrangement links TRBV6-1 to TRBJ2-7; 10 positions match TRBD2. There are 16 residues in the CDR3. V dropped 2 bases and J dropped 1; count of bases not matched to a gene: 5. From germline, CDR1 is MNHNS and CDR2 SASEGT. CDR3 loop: CASSEHAGLASYEQYF. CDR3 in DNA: TGTGCCAGCAGTGAACACGCGGGACTAGCGTCCTACGAGCAGTACTTC.

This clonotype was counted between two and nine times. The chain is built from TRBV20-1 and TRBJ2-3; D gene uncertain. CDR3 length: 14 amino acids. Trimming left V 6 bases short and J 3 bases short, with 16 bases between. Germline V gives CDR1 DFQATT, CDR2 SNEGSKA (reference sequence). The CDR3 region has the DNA TGCAGTGCCCCACCGACGTGGGAAACAGATACGCAGTATTTT. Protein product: CSAPPTWETDTQYF.

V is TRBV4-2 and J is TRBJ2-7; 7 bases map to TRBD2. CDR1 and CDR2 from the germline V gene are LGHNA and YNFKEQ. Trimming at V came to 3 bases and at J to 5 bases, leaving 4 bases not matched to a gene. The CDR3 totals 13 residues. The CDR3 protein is CASSQRENNEQYF. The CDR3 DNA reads TGTGCCAGCAGCCAGCGGGAGAACAACGAGCAGTACTTC.

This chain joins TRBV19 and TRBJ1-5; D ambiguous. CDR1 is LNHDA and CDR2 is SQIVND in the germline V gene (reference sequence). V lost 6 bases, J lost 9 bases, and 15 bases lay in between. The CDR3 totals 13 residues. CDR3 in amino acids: CASRSDGLGPQHF. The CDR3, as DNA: TGTGCCAGTAGGTCAGACGGGCTGGGGCCCCAGCATTTT.

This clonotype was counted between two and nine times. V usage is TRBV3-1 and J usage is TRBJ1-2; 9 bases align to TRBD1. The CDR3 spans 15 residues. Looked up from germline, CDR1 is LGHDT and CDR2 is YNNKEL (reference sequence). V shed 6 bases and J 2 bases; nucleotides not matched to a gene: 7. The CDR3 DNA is TGTGCCAGCAGAAGGGAACAGGGGGCGAACTATGGCTACACCTTC. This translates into CASRREQGANYGYTF.

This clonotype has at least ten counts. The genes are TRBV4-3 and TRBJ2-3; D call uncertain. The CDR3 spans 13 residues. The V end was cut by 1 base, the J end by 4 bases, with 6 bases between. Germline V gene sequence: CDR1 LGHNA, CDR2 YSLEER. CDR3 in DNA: TGCGCCAGCAGCCAAGCCTATTCAGATACGCAGTATTTT. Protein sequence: CASSQAYSDTQYF.

Here the CDR3 DNA reads TGTGCCAGCAGCTTCTGGGACAGGCCAACCTACGAGCAGTACTTC. Residues: CASSFWDRPTYEQYF. The gene calls are TRBV5-6 and TRBJ2-7, with 8 bases aligning to TRBD1. J lost 2 bases, V lost 2 bases, and 6 bases had no gene match. This CDR3 has 15 amino acids. CDR1 SGHDT and CDR2 YYEEEE come from the germline V gene.

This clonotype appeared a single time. In DNA, the CDR3 is TGTGCCAGCTCACCCATTAAAACAGGGCAGTTCTTC. It translates to CASSPIKTGQFF. The chain links TRBV18 to TRBJ2-1, with D tentatively TRBD1 (5 bases). Per germline, CDR1 KGHSH and CDR2 LQKENI. Trimming took off 3 bases at V and 12 bases at J, with 12 bases between the two ends. The CDR3 is made up of 12 amino acids.

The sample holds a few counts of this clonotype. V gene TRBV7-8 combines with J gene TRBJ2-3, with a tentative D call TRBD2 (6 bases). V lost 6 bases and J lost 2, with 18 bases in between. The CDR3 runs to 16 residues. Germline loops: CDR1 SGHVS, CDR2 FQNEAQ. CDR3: CASSNPMAGLTDTQYF. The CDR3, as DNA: TGTGCCAGCAGTAACCCGATGGCGGGACTCACAGATACGCAGTATTTT.

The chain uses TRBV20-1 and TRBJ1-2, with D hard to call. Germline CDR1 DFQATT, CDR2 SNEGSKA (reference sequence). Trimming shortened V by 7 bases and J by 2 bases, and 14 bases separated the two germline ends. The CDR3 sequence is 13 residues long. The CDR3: CSGSSRMNYGYTF. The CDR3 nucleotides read TGCAGTGGTTCATCCAGGATGAACTATGGCTACACCTTC.